This section outlines one T cell receptor (beta chain) sequence together with its context. Its antigen is as yet unknown. The data stem from a study of blood T cells in healthy people across ages. Study-wide results and limits: It was the long-lived donors that had more naive CD4+ cells and higher diversity than aged donors.

Primed by a sample-barcoded 5' primer and a J-beta primer mix, a second PCR proceeded for 7 to 11 cycles. TCRdb passed the 5' RACE reads through MiXCR, listing each CDR3 protein once. This sample carries approximately 1.5 million distinct CDR3 sequences, under 55% of them seen once, and the ten largest clones take about 3.8%. In germline, CDR1 is SNHLY, CDR2 FYNNEI. The CDR3 is 14 amino acids. The V gene lost 6 bases and the J gene lost 0 bases, with 11 bases spanning the gap. The chain uses TRBV2 and TRBJ1-1, with a tentative D call TRBD1 (6 bases). Sequencing was done on a sample of blood. The receptor comes from a woman aged 18-29 years in good health. The CDR3 is CASREGDMNTEAFF. As DNA, the CDR3 is TGTGCCAGCAGGGAGGGGGATATGAACACTGAAGCTTTCTTT.